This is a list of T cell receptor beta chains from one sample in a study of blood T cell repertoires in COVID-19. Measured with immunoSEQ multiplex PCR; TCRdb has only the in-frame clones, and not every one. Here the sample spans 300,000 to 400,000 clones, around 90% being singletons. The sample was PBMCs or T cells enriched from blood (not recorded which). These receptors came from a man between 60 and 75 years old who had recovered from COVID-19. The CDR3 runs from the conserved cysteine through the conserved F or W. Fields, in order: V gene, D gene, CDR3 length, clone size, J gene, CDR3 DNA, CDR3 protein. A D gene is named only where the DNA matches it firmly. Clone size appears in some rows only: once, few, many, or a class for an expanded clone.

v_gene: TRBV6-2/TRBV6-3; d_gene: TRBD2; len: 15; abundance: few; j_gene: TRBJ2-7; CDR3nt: TGTGCCAGCAGTCGGACTAGCGGGAGAGAGTACGAGCAGTACTTC; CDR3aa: CASSRTSGREYEQYF
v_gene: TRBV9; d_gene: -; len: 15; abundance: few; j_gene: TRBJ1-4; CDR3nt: TGTGCCAGCAGCCGTTTTTCCCCAACTAATGAAAAACTGTTTTTT; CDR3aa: CASSRFSPTNEKLFF
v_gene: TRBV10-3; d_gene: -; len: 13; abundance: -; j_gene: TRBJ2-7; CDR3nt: TGTGCCATCAGGCCCGACAGGTCCTACGAGCAGTACTTC; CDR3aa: CAIRPDRSYEQYF
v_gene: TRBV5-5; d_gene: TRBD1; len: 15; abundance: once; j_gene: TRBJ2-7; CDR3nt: TGTGCCAGCAGCTCTCCGGGACAGGGTTCCTACGAGCAGTACTTC; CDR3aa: CASSSPGQGSYEQYF
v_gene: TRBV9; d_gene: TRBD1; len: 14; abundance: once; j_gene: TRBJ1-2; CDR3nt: TGTGCCAGCAGTCCGGACAGGGCGCGCTATGGCTACACCTTC; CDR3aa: CASSPDRARYGYTF
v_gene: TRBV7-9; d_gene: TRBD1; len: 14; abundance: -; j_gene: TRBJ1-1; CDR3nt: TGTGCCAGCATCTTGACAGGGGTGAACACTGAAGCTTTCTTT; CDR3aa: CASILTGVNTEAFF
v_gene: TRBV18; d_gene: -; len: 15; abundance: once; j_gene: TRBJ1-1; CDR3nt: TGTGCCAGCTCACCACCATACTCCCCAGGCACTGAAGCTTTCTTT; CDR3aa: CASSPPYSPGTEAFF
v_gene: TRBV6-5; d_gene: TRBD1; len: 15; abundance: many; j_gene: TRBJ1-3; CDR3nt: TGTGCCAGCAGCAGGACAGGGGGCTCTGGAAACACCATATATTTT; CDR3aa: CASSRTGGSGNTIYF
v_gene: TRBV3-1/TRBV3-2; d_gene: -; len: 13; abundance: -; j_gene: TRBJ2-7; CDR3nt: TGTGCCAGCAGCCAGGGGGCTTTGAACGAGCAGTACTTC; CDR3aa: CASSQGALNEQYF
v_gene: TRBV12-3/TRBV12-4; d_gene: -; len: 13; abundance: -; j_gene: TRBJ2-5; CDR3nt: TGTGCCAGCAGTTTAGTATCTATCGGGACCCAGTACTTC; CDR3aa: CASSLVSIGTQYF
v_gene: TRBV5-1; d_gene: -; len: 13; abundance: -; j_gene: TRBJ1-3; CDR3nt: TGCGCCAGCAGCTCGGGTTCTGGAAACACCATATATTTT; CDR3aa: CASSSGSGNTIYF
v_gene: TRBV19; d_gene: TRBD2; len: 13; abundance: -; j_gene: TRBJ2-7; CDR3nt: TGTGCCAGTGCCTTCCGGGAGGGCTACGAGCAGTACTTC; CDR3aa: CASAFREGYEQYF
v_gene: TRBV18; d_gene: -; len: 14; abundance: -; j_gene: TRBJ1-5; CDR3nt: TGTGCCAGCTCACCCAGGACGGGATTTGAGCCCCAGCATTTT; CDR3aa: CASSPRTGFEPQHF
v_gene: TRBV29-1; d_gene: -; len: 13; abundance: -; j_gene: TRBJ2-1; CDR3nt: TGCAGCGTTGATGTACAGGGTTTCGATGAGCAGTTCTTC; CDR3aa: CSVDVQGFDEQFF
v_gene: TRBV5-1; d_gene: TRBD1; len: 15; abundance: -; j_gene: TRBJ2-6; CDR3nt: TGCGCCAGCAGCGTAGGGGGCGCTGGGGCCAACGTCCTGACTTTC; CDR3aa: CASSVGGAGANVLTF
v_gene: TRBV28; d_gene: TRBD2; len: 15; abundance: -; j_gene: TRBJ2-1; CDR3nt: TGTGCCAGCAGTTTATTGGCTAGCGGAGGGGTTGAGCAGTTCTTC; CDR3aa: CASSLLASGGVEQFF
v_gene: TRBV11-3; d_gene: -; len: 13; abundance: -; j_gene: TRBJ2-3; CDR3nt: TGTGCCAGCGCGGGGCGGGTAGGAGATACGCAGTATTTT; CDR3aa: CASAGRVGDTQYF
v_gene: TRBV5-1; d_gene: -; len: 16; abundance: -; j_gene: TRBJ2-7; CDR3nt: TGCGCCAGCAGCCCCGGCGGGGCAGGTCCCACCTACGAGCAGTACTTC; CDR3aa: CASSPGGAGPTYEQYF
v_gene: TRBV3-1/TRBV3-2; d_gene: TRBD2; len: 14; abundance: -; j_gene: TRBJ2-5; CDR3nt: TGTGCCAGCAGGGGGACTACCTACCAAGAGACCCAGTACTTC; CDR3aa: CASRGTTYQETQYF
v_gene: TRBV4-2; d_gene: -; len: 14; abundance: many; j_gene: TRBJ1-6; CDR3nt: TGTGCCAGCAGCCAAGTCGACAGTGGTTCACCCCTCCACTTT; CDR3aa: CASSQVDSGSPLHF
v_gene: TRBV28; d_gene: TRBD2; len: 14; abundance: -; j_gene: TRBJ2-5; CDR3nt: TGTGCCAGCAGAGCTAGCGGGATTATAGCGACCCAGTACTTC; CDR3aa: CASRASGIIATQYF
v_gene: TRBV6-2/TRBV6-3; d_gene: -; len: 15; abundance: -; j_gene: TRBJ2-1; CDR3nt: TGTGCCAGCAGTTACCCGCAGGGGAAGGATAATGAGCAGTTCTTC; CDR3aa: CASSYPQGKDNEQFF